What follows are 31 T cell receptor beta chains derived from one specimen sequenced in a study of cytomegalovirus exposure and HLA in healthy donors. The PCR was carried out with 60 Vbeta primers and 13 Jbeta primers. Assay: immunoSEQ multiplex PCR; the TCRdb copy retains only in-frame clones and omits some. The sample yields around 130,000 clones, 75% seen once. Source material: PBMCs. Source of these receptors: a woman aged 40-49 years in good health and CMV-seropositive.

This chain connects TRBV29-1 to TRBJ1-1, with a tentative D call TRBD1 (5 bases). CDR1 SQVTM and CDR2 ANQGSEA come from the germline V gene. V was clipped by 3 bases and J by 1 base, with 9 bases between them. The CDR3 runs 13 residues. CDR3 loop: CSVEWGGNTEAFF. CDR3 in DNA: TGCAGCGTTGAGTGGGGGGGGAACACTGAAGCTTTCTTT.

Note on this clone: The junction departs from the called germline gene at one end, perhaps through a read error. The chain employs TRBV25-1 and TRBJ1-2; a weak D match, TRBD1 (5 bases). This CDR3 has 12 residues. CDR1 is MGHDK, CDR2 SYGVNS, per germline. The CDR3 DNA follows: TGTGCCAGCACCCAGGGTTCCTATGGCTACATCTTC. This translates into CASTQGSYGYIF.

V usage is TRBV30 and J usage is TRBJ2-1; D call uncertain. This CDR3 is built from 13 residues. Germline V gene sequence: CDR1 GTSNPN, CDR2 SVGIG (reference sequence). The germline V and J ends were trimmed by 2 bases and 7 bases, with 12 bases remaining between them. In DNA, the CDR3 is TGTGCCTGGAGTACGTTTGGGCTTAATGAGCAGTTCTTC. It yields the protein CAWSTFGLNEQFF.

The chain combines TRBV27 with TRBJ1-5; possible D gene TRBD1, 5 bases. Germline loops: CDR1 MNHEY, CDR2 SMNVEV (reference sequence). The CDR3 runs to 13 residues. Deletions cut 2 bases from V and 5 bases from J, with 7 bases between. CDR3 sequence: CASSLGGDQPQHF. CDR3 nucleotides: TGTGCCAGCAGTTTAGGGGGGGATCAGCCCCAGCATTTT.

Comments on this clone: This specimen includes other DNA sequences encoding the same CDR3. The chain uses TRBV7-3 and TRBJ2-7, with a possible D match to TRBD2 (5 bases). The CDR3 loop spans 13 amino acids. V lost 6 bases to trimming and J lost 5 bases, with 14 bases between them. CDR1 and CDR2 from the germline V gene are SGHTA and FQGTGA. The DNA of the CDR3 is TGTGCCAGCAGTCTTGCCGCCGGGAACGAGCAGTACTTC. Residues: CASSLAAGNEQYF. Together with reference TRBV7-3 and TRBJ2-7, the CDR3 gives the full variable domain: GAGVSQTPSNKVTEKGKYVELRCDPISGHTALYWYRQSLGQGPEFLIYFQGTGAADDSGLPNDRFFAVRPEGSVSTLKIQRTERGDSAVYLCASSLAAGNEQYFGPGTRLTVT.

This chain uses TRBV4-2 with TRBJ2-7; D remains ambiguous. Germline assignment: CDR1 LGHNA and CDR2 YNFKEQ. The CDR3 sequence is 14 residues long. V was cut by 0 bases and J by 3 bases, with 9 bases left in between. The DNA for the CDR3 is TGTGCCAGCAGCCAAGATCGGCTAGACTACGAGCAGTACTTC. Its translation is CASSQDRLDYEQYF.

The CDR3 nucleotides are TGTGCCAGCAGTCAGTTGAACACTGAAGCTTTCTTT. Its translation is CASSQLNTEAFF. The V and J genes are TRBV6-5 and TRBJ1-1; D uncertain. V dropped 5 bases and J dropped 0 bases, with 4 bases sitting between them. Germline V gives CDR1 MNHEY, CDR2 SVGAGI. This CDR3 is built from 12 residues.

This clone has more than one count but fewer than ten. The chain combines TRBV28 with TRBJ1-2; D not resolved. The CDR3 totals 14 residues. Germline lookup yields CDR1 MDHEN and CDR2 SYDVKM. V was shortened by 6 bases and J by 2 bases, with 13 bases between the two germline ends. The CDR3 DNA sequence: TGTGCCAGCAGCCTCGTGGGAGGGAACTATGGCTACACCTTC. Its translation is CASSLVGGNYGYTF.

The chain uses TRBV5-1 and TRBJ1-1; TRBD1 might be the D (5 bases). From germline, CDR1 is SGHRS and CDR2 YFSETQ. The V and J ends lost 0 bases and 2 bases respectively, with 11 bases between them. The CDR3 is 15 amino acids. In nucleotides, the CDR3 is TGCGCCAGCAGCTTGGGGCCAGGGTCCAACACTGAAGCTTTCTTT. It yields the protein CASSLGPGSNTEAFF.

V and J are TRBV5-3 and TRBJ2-2; D uncertain. TRBV5-3 counts as an open reading frame of uncertain function. V gave up 5 bases and J gave up 2 bases, with 10 bases separating them. CDR3 size: 14 residues. As DNA, the CDR3 is TGTGCCAGAAGGTTTGAAGCAAACACCGGGGAGCTGTTTTTT. This codes for CARRFEANTGELFF.

The chain couples TRBV25-1 to TRBJ2-1; TRBD1 matches at 10 bases. J was trimmed by 1 base and V by 10 bases; bases with no gene match: 7. Germline CDR1 reads MGHDK; CDR2 reads SYGVNS. The CDR3 is made up of 15 amino acids. As DNA, the CDR3 is TGTGCCATCGGCGGGACAGGGGTGTCCTACAATGAGCAGTTCTTC. It specifies CAIGGTGVSYNEQFF.

The chain joins TRBV5-1 to TRBJ2-7; D uncertain. The germline CDR1 and CDR2 sequences are SGHRS and YFSETQ. V gave up 7 bases and J gave up 2 bases, with 13 bases separating them. This CDR3 spans 13 amino acids. In nucleotides, the CDR3 is TGCGCCAGCCATGACGGAGTAGCCTACGAGCAGTACTTC. It codes for CASHDGVAYEQYF.

The J gene is TRBJ2-2, the V gene TRBV5-8; 8 bases are shared with TRBD2. With V trimmed by 4 bases and J by 4 bases, 6 bases remained unmatched. CDR3 size: 15 residues. The germline gives CDR1 SGHTS, CDR2 YDEGEE. For the CDR3, the DNA is TGTGCCAGCAGCCGGGGGACTAGTTCCACCGGGGAGCTGTTTTTT. Translated: CASSRGTSSTGELFF.

V gene TRBV6-5 combines with J gene TRBJ1-3; D is unclear. Germline loops: CDR1 MNHEY, CDR2 SVGAGI. The CDR3 length is 15 residues. The V end was cut by 7 bases, the J end by 0 bases, with 13 bases between. Written as DNA, the CDR3 is TGTGCCAGCACCTGGAGCAAGGACTCTGGAAACACCATATATTTT. As protein: CASTWSKDSGNTIYF.

J is TRBJ1-2 and V is TRBV2; no clear D. From germline, CDR1 is SNHLY and CDR2 FYNNEI. Trimming cost V 10 bases and J 2 bases, with 11 bases left between them. The CDR3 contains 12 residues. The CDR3 DNA sequence: TGTGCCAAAAGGACGGGGAACTATGGCTACACCTTC. Protein product: CAKRTGNYGYTF.

The gene calls are TRBV6-1 and TRBJ1-1; D unresolved. Deletions cut 1 base from V and 4 bases from J, with 7 bases between. This CDR3 comprises 13 residues. The germline V gene has CDR1 MNHNS and CDR2 SASEGT. The CDR3: CASSEEFFTEAFF. Written as DNA, the CDR3 is TGTGCCAGCAGTGAAGAATTCTTCACTGAAGCTTTCTTT.

This chain connects TRBV4-3 to TRBJ1-1, with D unresolved. Germline V gene data show CDR1 as LGHNA and CDR2 as YSLEER. The CDR3 totals 17 residues. V gave up 0 bases and J gave up 6 bases, with 20 bases separating them. The CDR3 nucleotides are TGCGCCAGCAGCCAAGATAGGGTGGGCGGGGTGGGCGCTGAAGCTTTCTTT. Its protein is CASSQDRVGGVGAEAFF.

The J gene is TRBJ1-5, the V gene TRBV7-9; the match to TRBD1 covers 9 bases. With V trimmed by 4 bases and J by 7 bases, 8 bases remained unmatched. Germline V CDR1 and CDR2: SEHNR, FQNEAQ (reference sequence). This CDR3 comprises 15 residues. In DNA, the CDR3 is TGTGCCAGCAGCTGGGGACAGGGAGGGAGCCAGCCCCAGCATTTT. It is translated as CASSWGQGGSQPQHF.

This clone was picked up one time. The same CDR3 also results from other DNA sequences found in this sample. As DNA, the CDR3 is TGTGCCAGTAGTATAGATCAGGGTCGGCCCCAGCATTTT. The encoded protein is CASSIDQGRPQHF. The chain uses TRBV19 and TRBJ1-5; the D gene is possibly TRBD1 (5 bases). Per germline, CDR1 LNHDA and CDR2 SQIVND (reference sequence). Deletions cut 0 bases from V and 9 bases from J, with 9 bases between. The CDR3 has 13 amino acids. The entire variable domain, with the rest obtained from reference TRBV19 and TRBJ1-5, is as follows: DGGITQSPKYLFRKEGQNVTLSCEQNLNHDAMYWYRQDPGQGLRLIYYSQIVNDFQKGDIAEGYSVSREKKESFPLTVTSAQKNPTAFYLCASSIDQGRPQHFGDGTRLSIL.

The J gene is TRBJ1-5, the V gene TRBV28; D may be TRBD1 (6 bases). The CDR3 covers 15 residues. V lost 6 bases and J 4 bases, leaving 16 bases between the germline ends. In germline, CDR1 is MDHEN, CDR2 SYDVKM. The CDR3 spells CASRRFRTANQPQHF. The CDR3 coding sequence is TGTGCCAGCAGACGCTTTCGGACAGCAAATCAGCCCCAGCATTTT. Complete variable domain (other parts from reference TRBV28 and TRBJ1-5): DVKVTQSSRYLVKRTGEKVFLECVQDMDHENMFWYRQDPGLGLRLIYFSYDVKMKEKGDIPEGYSVSREKKERFSLILESASTNQTSMYLCASRRFRTANQPQHFGDGTRLSIL.

This rearrangement joins TRBV6-5 to TRBJ2-1; a weak D match, TRBD1 (6 bases). CDR3 length: 14 residues. CDR1 and CDR2 from the germline V gene are MNHEY and SVGAGI. V was shortened by 3 bases and J by 10 bases, with 16 bases between the two germline ends. The CDR3 nucleotides read TGTGCCAGCAGTTATTTGACAGGTCTTGGGGAGCAGTTCTTC. This codes for CASSYLTGLGEQFF.

This chain links TRBV6-4 with TRBJ1-5, with 7 bases aligning to TRBD1. CDR1 MRHNA and CDR2 SNTAGT come from the germline V gene. J was trimmed by 4 bases and V by 6 bases; bases with no gene match: 6. The CDR3 has 14 amino acids. In DNA form, the CDR3 reads TGTGCCAGCAGCTCAGGGGGGACGAATCAGCCCCAGCATTTT. Translating it yields CASSSGGTNQPQHF.

The chain has TRBV30 and TRBJ2-2; D gene ambiguous. V was trimmed by 3 bases and J by 6 bases, leaving 5 bases between them. This CDR3 has 11 residues. The V gene's germline CDR1 is GTSNPN and CDR2 SVGIG (reference sequence). CDR3 amino acids: CAWSPSGELFF. CDR3 coding DNA: TGTGCCTGGAGCCCTTCCGGGGAGCTGTTTTTT.

This clone was detected once. V and J are TRBV18 and TRBJ1-2; 10 positions match TRBD1. This CDR3 spans 16 amino acids. Germline V gene sequence: CDR1 KGHSH, CDR2 LQKENI. Trimming cost V 3 bases and J 4 bases; bases outside gene matches: 8. In DNA, the CDR3 is TGTGCCAGCTCACCTCGGATGGGACAGGGGAGCTATGGCTACACCTTC. Translation: CASSPRMGQGSYGYTF.

The chain recombines TRBV7-2 with TRBJ1-5; perhaps TRBD1 as D (6 bases). CDR1 is SGHTA, CDR2 FQGNSA, per germline. Deletions cut 5 bases from V and 1 base from J, with 15 bases between. The CDR3 extends over 16 amino acids. The CDR3 loop is CASSPEGGRSNQPQHF. CDR3 coding DNA: TGTGCCAGCAGCCCCGAGGGGGGGAGAAGCAATCAGCCCCAGCATTTT.

This chain connects TRBV9 to TRBJ2-1, with 10 bases that match TRBD2. The CDR3 covers 16 residues. Germline V gives CDR1 SGDLS, CDR2 YYNGEE. V shed 0 bases, J shed 5 bases, and the junction held 5 bases outside the gene matches. CDR3 region: CASSVGVTSGDNEQFF. The DNA for the CDR3 is TGTGCCAGCAGCGTAGGGGTAACTAGCGGGGACAATGAGCAGTTCTTC. The full variable domain, rest sourced from reference TRBV9 and TRBJ2-1, is DSGVTQTPKHLITATGQRVTLRCSPRSGDLSVYWYQQSLDQGLQFLIQYYNGEERAKGNILERFSAQQFPDLHSELNLSSLELGDSALYFCASSVGVTSGDNEQFFGPGTRLTVL.

The chain uses TRBV29-1 and TRBJ1-3, with 7 positions matching TRBD1. Unmatched junction bases numbered 0, after V lost 6 bases and J lost 4 bases. This CDR3 region has 11 residues. CDR1 and CDR2 from the germline V gene are SQVTM and ANQGSEA. The CDR3, as DNA: TGCAGCGTGGACAGGGGAAACACCATATATTTT. Residues: CSVDRGNTIYF. The entire variable domain, with the rest obtained from reference TRBV29-1 and TRBJ1-3, is as follows: SAVISQKPSRDICQRGTSLTIQCQVDSQVTMMFWYRQQPGQSLTLIATANQGSEATYESGFVIDKFPISRPNLTFSTLTVSNMSPEDSSIYLCSVDRGNTIYFGEGSWLTVV.

V and J are TRBV5-1 and TRBJ2-5, with TRBD2 matching over 13 bases. V trimming: 3 bases; J trimming: 4 bases; junction bases outside the gene matches: 9. This CDR3 region has 17 residues. Germline loops: CDR1 SGHRS, CDR2 YFSETQ. Written as DNA, the CDR3 is TGCGCCAGCAGCTGGACTAGCGGGAGCGGTATCGGAGAGACCCAGTACTTC. Translation: CASSWTSGSGIGETQYF.

The CDR3 region has the DNA TGCAGCGTTGCGGGGGGGTCCTCTGGAAACACCATATATTTT. Amino acids: CSVAGGSSGNTIYF. This chain connects TRBV29-1 to TRBJ1-3, with D perhaps matching TRBD1 (5 bases). This CDR3 is 14 amino acids long. The germline V gene encodes CDR1 SQVTM and CDR2 ANQGSEA. V dropped 4 bases and J dropped 0 bases, with 10 bases sitting between them. The full variable domain, its missing parts supplied by reference TRBV29-1 and TRBJ1-3, is SAVISQKPSRDICQRGTSLTIQCQVDSQVTMMFWYRQQPGQSLTLIATANQGSEATYESGFVIDKFPISRPNLTFSTLTVSNMSPEDSSIYLCSVAGGSSGNTIYFGEGSWLTVV.

This chain connects TRBV4-1 to TRBJ2-5; 8 bases fit TRBD1. J lost 5 bases, V lost 3 bases, and 11 bases had no gene match. Germline V gene sequence: CDR1 MGHRA, CDR2 YSYEKL. The CDR3 spans 16 residues. The CDR3 loop reads CASSQDGQGGLETQYF. The CDR3 bases are TGCGCCAGCAGCCAGGACGGACAGGGTGGCTTGGAGACCCAGTACTTC.

The chain joins TRBV29-1 to TRBJ1-1, with D tentatively TRBD1 (6 bases). The CDR3 is made up of 14 amino acids. Trimming removed 5 bases from V and 3 bases from J, with 16 bases in between. Germline V CDR1 and CDR2: SQVTM, ANQGSEA. DNA for the CDR3: TGCAGCGTTCGGGTGGGGGGGCCGGACACTGAAGCTTTCTTT. It codes for CSVRVGGPDTEAFF.